This TCR beta chain comes out of a study of T-cell memory formation after mild COVID-19. About the study: In these data, TCR clusters were largely donor specific.

Points from the study as a whole: Contracting clones from day 15 to 85 showed balanced CD4/CD8; later expanders favored CD4+. That cross-reactive memory joined was suggested by some responding clones appearing in pre-infection memory. Among CD4+ contracting clones, most were CM and EM, and CD8+ ones EMRA.

Germline trimming cut 5 bases from V and 6 bases from J; bases unmatched to any gene: 5. This CDR3 is built from 15 residues. Germline CDR1 MGHRA, CDR2 YSYEKL. A few counts support this clonotype. No antigen is known for it. Using its own MiXCR run on the 5' RACE reads, TCRdb lists one record per CDR3 protein. Altogether roughly 200,000 distinct CDR3 sequences are present, about a fifth being singletons, with the ten largest covering 23%. This chain joins TRBV4-1 and TRBJ1-6, with 9 bases aligning to TRBD1. The specimen sequenced was PBMCs or a T cell subset sorted from them (not recorded which). The source is an adult woman who had mild COVID-19 (a few samples of this study predate the infection). Cell type and time point are not known. The CDR3 region is CASSRGTGSNSPLHF. The CDR3 DNA sequence: TGCGCCAGCAGCAGGGGGACAGGGAGTAATTCACCCCTCCACTTT.